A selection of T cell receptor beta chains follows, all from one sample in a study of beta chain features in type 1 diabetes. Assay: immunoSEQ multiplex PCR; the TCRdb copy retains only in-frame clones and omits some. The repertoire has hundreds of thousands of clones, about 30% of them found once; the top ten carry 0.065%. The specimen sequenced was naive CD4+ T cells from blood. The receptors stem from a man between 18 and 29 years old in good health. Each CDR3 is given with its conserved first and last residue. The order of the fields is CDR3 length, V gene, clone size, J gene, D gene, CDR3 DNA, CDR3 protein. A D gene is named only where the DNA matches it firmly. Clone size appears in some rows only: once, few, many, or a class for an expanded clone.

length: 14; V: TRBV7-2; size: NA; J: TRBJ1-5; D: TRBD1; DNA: TGTGCCAGCAGCACCTCGACAGGGGAGCAGCCCCAGCATTTT; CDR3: CASSTSTGEQPQHF
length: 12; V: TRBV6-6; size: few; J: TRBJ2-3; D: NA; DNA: TGTGCCGGCTCAGCGGGCTCAGATACGCAGTATTTT; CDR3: CAGSAGSDTQYF
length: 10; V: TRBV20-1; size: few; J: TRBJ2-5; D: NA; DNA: TGCAGTGCTAGTGACCTGGAGCAGTACTTC; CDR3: CSASDLEQYF
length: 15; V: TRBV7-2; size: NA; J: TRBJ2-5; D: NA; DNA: TGTGCCAGCACTGGAGGCGGGCAGGGCAGGGAGACCCAGTACTTC; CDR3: CASTGGGQGRETQYF
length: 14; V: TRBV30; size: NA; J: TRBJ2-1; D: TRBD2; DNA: TGTGCCTGGAGTGTAGCGGGAGGGTTAGATGAGCAGTTCTTC; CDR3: CAWSVAGGLDEQFF
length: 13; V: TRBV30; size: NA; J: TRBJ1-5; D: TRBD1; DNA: TGTGCCTGGCGGGACAGGGCAGATCAGCCCCAGCATTTT; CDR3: CAWRDRADQPQHF
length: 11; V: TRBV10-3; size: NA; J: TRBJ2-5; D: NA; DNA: TGTGCCATCGGTCGCGGAGAGACCCAGTACTTC; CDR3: CAIGRGETQYF
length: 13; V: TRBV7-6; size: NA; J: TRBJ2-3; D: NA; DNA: TGTGCCAGCAGTACCAGGGGACCAGATACGCAGTATTTT; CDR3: CASSTRGPDTQYF
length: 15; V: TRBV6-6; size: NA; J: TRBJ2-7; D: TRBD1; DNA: TGTGCCAGCAGCCCCGGGACAGGGGGCAAGGACGAGCAGTACTTC; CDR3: CASSPGTGGKDEQYF
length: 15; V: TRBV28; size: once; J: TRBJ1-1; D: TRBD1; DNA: TGTGCCAGCACCGTGCAGGGGGCCGGGAGCACTGAAGCTTTCTTT; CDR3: CASTVQGAGSTEAFF
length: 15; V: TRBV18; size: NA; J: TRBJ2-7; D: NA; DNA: TGTGCCAGCTCACCCCGAACCAGTGCGGAGCACGGGCAGTACTTC; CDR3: CASSPRTSAEHGQYF
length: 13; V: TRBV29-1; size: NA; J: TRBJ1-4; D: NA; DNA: TGCAGCGTTGAGGGACAAGGGGGTGAAAAACTGTTTTTT; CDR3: CSVEGQGGEKLFF
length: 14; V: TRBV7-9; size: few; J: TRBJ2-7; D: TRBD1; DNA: TGTGCCAGCAGCCCGGGACAGTACATCTACGAGCAGTACTTC; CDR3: CASSPGQYIYEQYF
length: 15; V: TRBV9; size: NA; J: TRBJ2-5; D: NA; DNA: TGTGCCAGCAGCGTAGCAGCAGGGGCCCAAGAGACCCAGTACTTC; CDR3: CASSVAAGAQETQYF
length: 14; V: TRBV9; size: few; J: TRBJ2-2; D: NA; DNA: TGTGCCAGCAACCCCGACGGGAACACCGGGGAGCTGTTTTTT; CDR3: CASNPDGNTGELFF
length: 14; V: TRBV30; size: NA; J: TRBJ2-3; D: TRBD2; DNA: TGTGCCTGGAGTGAGACTAGCGGGAGGGATACGCAGTATTTT; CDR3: CAWSETSGRDTQYF
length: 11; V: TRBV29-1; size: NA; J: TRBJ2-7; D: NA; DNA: TGCAGCGCAGGACTGGCGCCCGAGCAGTACTTC; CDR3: CSAGLAPEQYF
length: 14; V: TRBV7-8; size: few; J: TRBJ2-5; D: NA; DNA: TGTGCCAGCAGCTTAGTTCGATCCCGAGAGACCCAGTACTTC; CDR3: CASSLVRSRETQYF
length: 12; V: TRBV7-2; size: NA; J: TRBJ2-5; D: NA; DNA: TGTGCCAGCAGCGGTGGAGGAGAGACCCAGTACTTC; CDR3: CASSGGGETQYF
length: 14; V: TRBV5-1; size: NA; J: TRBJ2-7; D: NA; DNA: TGCGCCAGCAGCCCAGGGGGGACTGCATACGAGCAGTACTTC; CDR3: CASSPGGTAYEQYF
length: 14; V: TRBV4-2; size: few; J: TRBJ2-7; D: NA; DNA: TGTGCCAGCAGCCAATGGGGGCAGGGCTACGAGCAGTACTTC; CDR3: CASSQWGQGYEQYF
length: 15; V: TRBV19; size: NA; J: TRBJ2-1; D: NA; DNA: TGTGCCAGTAGTATCGACCCGGGACTCCAGAATGAGCAGTTCTTC; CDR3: CASSIDPGLQNEQFF
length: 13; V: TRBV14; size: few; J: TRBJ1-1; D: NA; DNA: TGTGCCAGCAGCCAAGATCCGGTCACTGAAGCTTTCTTT; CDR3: CASSQDPVTEAFF
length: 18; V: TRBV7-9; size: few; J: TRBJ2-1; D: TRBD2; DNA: TGTGCCAGCAGCTTAGCCCCCCGGACTAGCGGATATTACAATGAGCAGTTCTTC; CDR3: CASSLAPRTSGYYNEQFF
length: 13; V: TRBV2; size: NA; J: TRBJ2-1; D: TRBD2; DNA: TGTGCCAGCAGTGATGGGTTAGCGGGGGAGCAGTTCTTC; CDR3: CASSDGLAGEQFF
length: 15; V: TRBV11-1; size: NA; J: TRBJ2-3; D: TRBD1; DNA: TGTGCCAGCAGCCCGGACAGGGCGAATACTAATACGCAGTATTTT; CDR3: CASSPDRANTNTQYF
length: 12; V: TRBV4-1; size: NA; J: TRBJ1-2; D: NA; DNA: TGCGCCAGCAGCCATCCGCCCATTGGCTACACCTTC; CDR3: CASSHPPIGYTF
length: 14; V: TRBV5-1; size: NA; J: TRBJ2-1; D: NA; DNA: TGCGCCAGCAGCTTGGGTCATGGGGTTAATGAGCAGTTCTTC; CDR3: CASSLGHGVNEQFF
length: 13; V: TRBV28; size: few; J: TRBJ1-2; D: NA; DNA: TGTGCCAGCAGTACTCCCCTCAATTCGGGCTACACCTTC; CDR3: CASSTPLNSGYTF
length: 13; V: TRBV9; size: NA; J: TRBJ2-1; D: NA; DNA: TGTGCCAGCAGCACCAAACAGGGTATCGCGCAGTTCTTC; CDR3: CASSTKQGIAQFF
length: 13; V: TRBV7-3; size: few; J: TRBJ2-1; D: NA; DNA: TGTGCCAGCAGCTTAACCTACTACAATGAGCAGTTCTTC; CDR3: CASSLTYYNEQFF
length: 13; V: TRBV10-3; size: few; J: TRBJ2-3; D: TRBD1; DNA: TGTGCCATCAGTGAACAGGGGGCCGATACGCAGTATTTT; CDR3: CAISEQGADTQYF
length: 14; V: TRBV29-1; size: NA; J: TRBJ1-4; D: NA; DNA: TGCAGCGTTGGACAGGAGCCTCTTAATGAAAAACTGTTTTTT; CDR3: CSVGQEPLNEKLFF
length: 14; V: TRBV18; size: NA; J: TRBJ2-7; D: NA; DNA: TGTGCCAGCTCGTCCGACGCGGGCTCCTACGAGCAGTACTTC; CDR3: CASSSDAGSYEQYF
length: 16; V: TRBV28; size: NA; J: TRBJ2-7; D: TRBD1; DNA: TGTGCCAGCAGTTGGCTAGATCGGGACAGAGCCTACGAGCAGTACTTC; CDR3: CASSWLDRDRAYEQYF
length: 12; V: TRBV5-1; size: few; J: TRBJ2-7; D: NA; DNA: TGCGCCAGCAGCCGTACTACCTACGAGCAGTACTTC; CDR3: CASSRTTYEQYF
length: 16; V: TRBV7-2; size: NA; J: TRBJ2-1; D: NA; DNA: TGTGCCAGCAGCTTAGATAGATTGAGCTCCTACAATGAGCAGTTCTTC; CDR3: CASSLDRLSSYNEQFF
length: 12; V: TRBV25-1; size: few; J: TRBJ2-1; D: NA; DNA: TGTGCCAGCAGACTAGACAGTACTGAGCAGTTCTTC; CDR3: CASRLDSTEQFF
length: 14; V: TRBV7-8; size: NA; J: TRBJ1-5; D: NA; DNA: TGTGCCAGCAGCTTAGGCAGGACCGCCCAGCCCCAGCATTTT; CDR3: CASSLGRTAQPQHF
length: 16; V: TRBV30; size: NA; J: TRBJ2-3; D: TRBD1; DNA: TGTGCCTGGAACCGGCTGGGACAGGAGGTAACAGATACGCAGTATTTT; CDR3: CAWNRLGQEVTDTQYF
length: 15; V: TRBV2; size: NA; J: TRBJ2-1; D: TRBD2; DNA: TGTGCCAGCAGTGGAGGACTAGCGAGAGGGCCTGAGCAGTTCTTC; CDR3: CASSGGLARGPEQFF
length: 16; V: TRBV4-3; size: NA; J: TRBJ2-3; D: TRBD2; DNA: TGCGCCAGCAGCCAGAACAGCGGGAGGACTACAGATACGCAGTATTTT; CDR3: CASSQNSGRTTDTQYF
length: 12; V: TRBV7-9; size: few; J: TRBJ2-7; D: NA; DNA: TGTGCCAGCAGCCTTCTGAACTACGAGCAGTACTTC; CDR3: CASSLLNYEQYF
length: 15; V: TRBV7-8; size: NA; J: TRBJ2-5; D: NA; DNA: TGTGCCAGCAGCACACCCGGGGTGTACCAAGAGACCCAGTACTTC; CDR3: CASSTPGVYQETQYF
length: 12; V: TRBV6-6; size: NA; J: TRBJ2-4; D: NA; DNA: TGTGCCAGCAACGCTCCGAGGAACATTCAGTACTTC; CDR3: CASNAPRNIQYF
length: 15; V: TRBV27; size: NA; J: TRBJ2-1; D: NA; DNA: TGTGCCAGCAGTTTATCGGGACTCTGGGGCAATGAGCAGTTCTTC; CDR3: CASSLSGLWGNEQFF
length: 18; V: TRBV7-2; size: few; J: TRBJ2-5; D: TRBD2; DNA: TGTGCCAGCAGCCTACCGGGACTAGCGGGAGGAGCGGTGGAGACCCAGTACTTC; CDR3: CASSLPGLAGGAVETQYF
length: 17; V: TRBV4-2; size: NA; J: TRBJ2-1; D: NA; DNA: TGTGCCAGCAGCCAAGCGGCCCAGGGGAGCTCCTACAATGAGCAGTTCTTC; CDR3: CASSQAAQGSSYNEQFF
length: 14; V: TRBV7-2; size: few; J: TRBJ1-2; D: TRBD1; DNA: TGTGCCAGCAGCCCCCGGGACAGGGGGCCCGGCTACACCTTC; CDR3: CASSPRDRGPGYTF
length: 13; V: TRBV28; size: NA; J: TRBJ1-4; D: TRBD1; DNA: TGTGCCAGCAGTTTACTCGCCAGGGGGAAACTGTTTTTT; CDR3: CASSLLARGKLFF
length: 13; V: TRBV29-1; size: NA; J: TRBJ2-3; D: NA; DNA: TGCAGCGTTGGTATAGGGCGCGCAGATACGCAGTATTTT; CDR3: CSVGIGRADTQYF
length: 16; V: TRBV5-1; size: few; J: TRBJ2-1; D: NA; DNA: TGCGCCAGCAGCTTGGCCGTGACGGGAATCTACAATGAGCAGTTCTTC; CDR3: CASSLAVTGIYNEQFF
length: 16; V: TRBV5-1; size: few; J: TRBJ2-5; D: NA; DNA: TGCGCCAGCAGCTTGGCCCTCCGAGGGGTCCAAGAGACCCAGTACTTC; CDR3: CASSLALRGVQETQYF
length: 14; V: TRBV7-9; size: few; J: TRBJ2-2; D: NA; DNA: TGTGCCAGCAGCTTATCGGGGAACACCGGGGAGCTGTTTTTT; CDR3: CASSLSGNTGELFF
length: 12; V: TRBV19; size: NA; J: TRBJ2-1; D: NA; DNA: TGTGCCAGTAATGACAGACTCGATGAGCAGTTCTTC; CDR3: CASNDRLDEQFF